This passage covers 15 T cell receptor beta chains from one sample sequenced in a study of CD8+CD57+ T cells in acquired aplastic anemia. Patients chosen for sequencing had CD8+CD57+ cells that had expanded, as shown by flow cytometry. Genomic DNA provided the template from which TCR beta VDJ and CDR3 profiles were obtained. From the reads, TCRdb called clonotypes with MiXCR, one entry per CDR3 protein. The sample shows over 150,000 distinct CDR3 sequences, 70% to 75% of them seen only once. The sample consisted of sorted CD4+, CD8+, or CD8+CD57+ T cells (not recorded which) from PBMCs. The receptors here all came from a human donor with aplastic anemia.

This chain links TRBV29-1 with TRBJ2-3; possibly TRBD2 for D (6 bases). This CDR3 has 15 amino acids. Germline CDR1 and CDR2: SQVTM and ANQGSEA. The V and J ends lost 4 bases and 0 bases respectively, with 14 bases between them. In DNA, the CDR3 is TGCAGCGTTGCCCCCAGTGGGAGGAGCACAGATACGCAGTATTTT. Translated, it gives CSVAPSGRSTDTQYF.

This clonotype appeared a few times. CDR3 sequence: CASHSRGGNTEAFF. The CDR3 coding sequence is TGTGCCAGTCACAGCAGGGGGGGGAACACTGAAGCTTTCTTT. V is TRBV19 and J is TRBJ1-1; 7 bases agree with TRBD1. The CDR3 is 14 residues long. V was clipped by 8 bases and J by 1 base; unmatched bases: 7. Germline V gene sequence: CDR1 LNHDA, CDR2 SQIVND (reference sequence).

This chain links TRBV6-6 with TRBJ2-2; 9 bases map to TRBD1. V lost 7 bases, J lost 6 bases, and 12 bases stayed unmatched. Germline CDR1 is MNHNY and CDR2 is SVGAGI (reference sequence). The CDR3 has 16 amino acids. The CDR3 DNA reads TGTGCCAGCACTCCCCCGGGACAGGGATATTCCGGGGAGCTGTTTTTT. It translates to CASTPPGQGYSGELFF.

The J gene is TRBJ2-3, the V gene TRBV9; 7 positions agree with TRBD2. Trimming cost V 0 bases and J 0 bases; bases outside gene matches: 10. The CDR3 consists of 18 residues. Germline lookup yields CDR1 SGDLS and CDR2 YYNGEE. CDR3 region: CASSVAPLTSASTDTQYF. The CDR3 DNA sequence: TGTGCCAGCAGCGTAGCCCCCCTTACTAGCGCCAGCACAGATACGCAGTATTTT.

The rearrangement links TRBV10-3 to TRBJ1-1; D is undetermined. V dropped 2 bases and J dropped 11 bases, with 12 bases sitting between them. Germline V lookup: CDR1 ENHRY, CDR2 SYGVKD. The CDR3 is made up of 12 amino acids. The CDR3 DNA reads as TGTGCCATCAGTGAGATCGCAGAATCGGCTTTCTTT. This encodes CAISEIAESAFF.

This clonotype was counted ten times or more. The CDR3 DNA is TGTGCCAGCAGCCCCAGGGGGCATCAGCCCCAGCATTTT. The encoded protein is CASSPRGHQPQHF. The chain joins TRBV6-5 to TRBJ1-5, with 8 bases identical to TRBD1. V lost 6 bases to trimming and J lost 5 bases; unmatched junction nucleotides: 3. CDR1 and CDR2 from the germline V gene are MNHEY and SVGAGI. This CDR3 spans 13 amino acids.

V is TRBV27 and J is TRBJ2-2, with a weak D call TRBD2 (5 bases). Per the germline V gene, CDR1 is MNHEY and CDR2 is SMNVEV (reference sequence). The CDR3 consists of 14 residues. V was pared by 3 bases and J by 3 bases, with 8 bases between. For the CDR3, the DNA is TGTGCCAGCAGTTTGGGAGCTTACACCGGGGAGCTGTTTTTT. Its protein product is CASSLGAYTGELFF.

This clonotype was detected many times. This chain links TRBV7-6 with TRBJ1-2; D remains unclear. CDR3 length: 13 residues. Trimming shortened V by 5 bases and J by 5 bases, and 12 bases separated the two germline ends. Germline V gives CDR1 SGHVS, CDR2 FNYEAQ. CDR3 sequence: CASSTLDSYGYTF. The CDR3 region has the DNA TGTGCCAGCAGCACCTTAGACTCGTATGGCTACACCTTC.

This chain links TRBV5-1 with TRBJ1-1; 9 nucleotides align to TRBD1. The CDR3 totals 16 residues. Germline CDR1 SGHRS, CDR2 YFSETQ. V lost 4 bases, J lost 4 bases, and 11 bases stayed unmatched. The CDR3 sequence: CASSPTGGIGATEAFF. CDR3 nucleotide sequence: TGCGCCAGCAGCCCGACAGGGGGAATAGGGGCCACTGAAGCTTTCTTT.

The sample holds one count of this clonotype. This chain joins TRBV20-1 and TRBJ1-1; the match to TRBD1 covers 10 bases. V lost 6 bases, J lost 0 bases, and 10 bases stayed unmatched. The CDR3 has 16 residues. Germline assignment: CDR1 DFQATT and CDR2 SNEGSKA (reference sequence). The CDR3 loop is CSALDRGWAMNTEAFF. In nucleotides, the CDR3 is TGCAGTGCCCTGGACAGGGGGTGGGCCATGAACACTGAAGCTTTCTTT.

The chain couples TRBV2 to TRBJ1-5, with 9 bases that match TRBD1. Germline V gene lookup returns CDR1 SNHLY and CDR2 FYNNEI. This CDR3 spans 15 amino acids. After removal of 7 bases from V and 7 bases from J, the junction contained 11 bases not matched to a gene. CDR3 residues: CASTGRRTGAQPQHF. The CDR3 nucleotides read TGTGCCAGCACTGGGCGCCGGACAGGGGCCCAGCCCCAGCATTTT. The full variable domain, completed using reference TRBV2 and TRBJ1-5, is EPEVTQTPSHQVTQMGQEVILRCVPISNHLYFYWYRQILGQKVEFLVSFYNNEISEKSEIFDDQFSVERPDGSNFTLKIRSTKLEDSAMYFCASTGRRTGAQPQHFGDGTRLSIL.

This clonotype was detected a few times. The chain has TRBV12-3 or TRBV12-4 and TRBJ1-2; D remains unclear. Trimming took off 3 bases at V and 4 bases at J, with 3 bases between the two ends. The CDR3 contains 11 residues. In nucleotides, the CDR3 is TGTGCCAGCAGTTTGGGCTATGGCTACACCTTC. Its translation is CASSLGYGYTF.

The chain employs TRBV12-3 or TRBV12-4 and TRBJ2-7, with D uncertain. V was clipped by 8 bases and J by 6 bases, with 8 bases between them. The CDR3 has 10 amino acids. In DNA, the CDR3 is TGTGCCAGCGCGTGGTTCGAGCAGTACTTC. Encoded protein: CASAWFEQYF.

The chain joins TRBV2 to TRBJ1-4; a weak D match, TRBD1 (5 bases). Trimming pared 4 bases from V and 4 bases from J, leaving 16 bases between. CDR3 length equals 16 residues. In germline, CDR1 is SNHLY, CDR2 FYNNEI. The CDR3 protein is CASSVGQGISNEKLFF. The CDR3 DNA follows: TGTGCCAGCAGTGTCGGTCAGGGCATAAGTAATGAAAAACTGTTTTTT.

In this sample, this clonotype turned up once. The chain recombines TRBV19 with TRBJ1-5; TRBD1 matches at 8 bases. The J segment lost 2 bases and the V segment lost 9 bases, leaving 24 bases of the junction unmatched. Germline loops: CDR1 LNHDA, CDR2 SQIVND (reference sequence). The CDR3 has 20 residues. The CDR3 spells CASKPLRLRDRPGGNQPQHF. The CDR3 coding sequence is TGTGCCAGCAAGCCCCTCCGGTTACGGGACAGGCCAGGGGGCAATCAGCCCCAGCATTTT. The full variable domain, rest sourced from reference TRBV19 and TRBJ1-5, is DGGITQSPKYLFRKEGQNVTLSCEQNLNHDAMYWYRQDPGQGLRLIYYSQIVNDFQKGDIAEGYSVSREKKESFPLTVTSAQKNPTAFYLCASKPLRLRDRPGGNQPQHFGDGTRLSIL.